This entry is about one TCR beta chain. This clone was seen a few times. It lacks a known antigen. The record has no base qualities; no much larger clone is one base away. The cohort comprised several hundred healthy bone marrow donors. At the time of sampling, every cohort member was nominally healthy, though immune exposures that went unrecorded were likely present. The donor was CMV seronegative and belonged to the group of 350 or so seronegative cohort members. A peripheral blood sample was provided by each donor, and peripheral blood mononuclear cells were used for TCR beta sequencing. Genomic DNA extraction from the blood cell samples was performed with the Qiagen DNeasy Blood Extraction Kit. Libraries came from the immunoSEQ multiplex PCR assay. The multiplex PCR relied on a mix of 60 forward primers for TCR Vbeta segments and 13 reverse primers for TCR Jbeta segments. A multiplex PCR assay on genomic DNA amplified the CDR3 region of rearranged TCR beta genes. On the Illumina HiSeq System, the amplified TCR beta libraries were sequenced as 87-base-pair reads. As for how the authors treated the data: A later analysis counted about 80 million unique TCR beta chains across the 666 repertoires, and approximately 11 million of these chains were shared by at least two donors. Raw reads were error-corrected and collapsed into unique sequences by a nearest-neighbor algorithm in which closely related sequences were merged to remove PCR and sequencing errors. CDR3 sequences were aligned to IMGT reference sequences to assign V, D and J gene segments. Each retained sequence needed at least a six-nucleotide match to both a V gene segment and a J gene segment. Rearrangements were called productive when the CDR3 lacked stop codons and stayed in frame with V and J; all others were non-productive. Following IMGT convention, CDR3 was defined as the stretch from the second conserved V-encoded cysteine to the conserved J-encoded phenylalanine. The earlier analysis of 500 to 650 of the donors excluded any sequence lacking an unambiguous match to a single V gene segment. An earlier analysis of around 600 of the donors classified V segments as functional when productive rearrangements were above 56.7% and as segregating when the standard deviation between donors was above 5%. A statistical classification framework was developed to diagnose cytomegalovirus status using the catalog of TCR beta chain sequences. In a later analysis, V and J genes were assigned by comparing TCR nucleotide sequences against IMGT/GENE-DB human TR gene sequences. The TCRdist pipeline was used in a later analysis to assign CDR3 sequences and most-parsimonious VDJ recombination scenarios. A later analysis defined each TCR beta chain by its CDR3 amino acid sequence plus V-gene family, and excluded reads lacking a unique V-gene family. As a way to deal with suspected cross-contamination and a sequencing artifact, a later analysis dropped roughly 620 nucleotide sequences that were highly shared and had low generation probability. For each public chain, a later analysis derived a clonal expansion index from normalized ranks of inferred template counts within each repertoire. Generation probabilities in a later analysis came from a VDJ recombination model fitted to out-of-frame rearrangements, and those results were checked against IGoR. In a later analysis, hypergeometric tests were used to score TCR-TCR, TCR-HLA and TCR-CMV co-occurrence, with a repertoire-size bias correction applied to TCR pairs. False discovery rates were estimated in a later analysis by permuting HLA or CMV assignments 20 times. A later analysis grouped co-occurring TCRs with DBSCAN, adding TCRdist sequence similarity when clustering within HLA-allele-positive subsets. For co-occurrence clustering, repertoires with fewer than 30,000 or more than 120,000 public chains were excluded, along with roughly five repertoires with anomalous nucleotide sharing. The source is immuneACCESS, and TCRdb retained only in-frame sequences with V and J called. Part of the clones is not carried over; for the studies checked, unresolved V genes explain less than half of this, and the remainder is unexplained. V, J and clone size derive from that table, while D and trimming were established from the DNA sequence. Present in this sample are around 200,000 clones, more than 75% of which were seen just once. Of the sample, under 0.9% falls within the top ten clones.

The germline V gene encodes CDR1 MNHEY and CDR2 SVGAGI. Including cysteine and phenylalanine, the CDR3 has 11 amino acids. Only the CDR3 DNA is retained, 33 bases long and in frame from the first base. V and J are truncated by 8 bases and 6 bases respectively, leaving an intervening sequence of 10 bases. The sample belongs to a study of cytomegalovirus exposure and HLA in healthy donors (dated by TCRdb to 2016 to 2017). For context, the study as a whole: According to an earlier analysis of a few hundred of the donors, about 190 million T cells yielded roughly 100 million unique TCR beta sequences and about 300 Gb of sequence data. Along with the approximately 650-subject first cohort, a separate validation cohort of over a hundred different subjects was used. Several DR-DQ haplotypes were treated as single units for association and clustering because of strong linkage in the cohort. An earlier analysis of 587 of the donors applied high-throughput TCR beta sequencing to assess whether each TCR beta V gene segment acted as functional or pseudogenic. Donor age, sex, ethnicity and CMV serostatus were compiled together with the repertoire data. The aim of the study was to test whether cataloging public T cell receptors could identify signatures of past pathogen exposure. A later genetic analysis used genome-wide SNP genotypes for about 65% of the roughly 700 donors, treating that subset as a discovery cohort. Class I and class II HLA loci were covered by the typing at four-digit resolution. An early release that covered fewer than 800 HLA-typed donors contained approximately 300 gigabases of sequencing data and 85 million to 100 million unique TCR sequences. The number of typed donors differed by locus: about 620-640 for A, B, C, DRB1 and DQB1; 522 for DQA1; approximately 610 for DPA1; and some 450 for DPB1. In the later analysis, no new phenotypic data were used to find candidate immune exposures; instead, reliance was placed on TCR beta sequences and their occurrence across donors. All discovery cohort repertoires had been generated using a single sequencing platform. In a later analysis, previously published TCR beta repertoires from some 640 donors were re-analyzed and high-resolution HLA genotyping was added so that TCR occurrence patterns could be studied. The T cell repertoires of some 670 subjects were profiled by immunosequencing and related to cytomegalovirus serostatus. Among the approximately 400 genotyped donors, about 85% belonged to the genetic ancestry cluster associated with self-reported Caucasian donors. Among approximately 370 genotyped donors of the cohort, an average of around 220,000 unique TCR beta nucleotide sequences was sequenced per donor, of which about 19% were non-productive. To predict cytomegalovirus infection status, the study combined high-throughput TCR immunosequencing, statistical association of individual TCRs with disease status, and machine learning. What the study reported, not specific to this receptor: In this cohort, only TCR beta chains were sequenced, and detectable features were limited by the absence of alpha or paired-chain data. A later analysis associated 16,951 TCR beta sequences with specific HLA alleles at a false discovery rate of 0.05. In a later analysis, the rate of TCR association differed among HLA loci, with DRB1 alleles having the most associated TCRs and HLA-C alleles having the fewest. According to a later analysis, most CMV-associated TCR beta chains appeared to be HLA-restricted, and the HLA associations seemed to be driven largely by CMV exposure. Immune exposure information for the cohort was limited to CMV serostatus. A cluster of highly shared sequence variants was judged likely to be a technical artifact of the sequencing pipeline. An earlier analysis of around 600 of the donors showed that most TCR beta V segments appeared in productive rearrangements either about 87% or about 30% of the time, which broadly matched IMGT annotations. In a later analysis, several top co-occurrence clusters were reported to appear linked to parvovirus B19, influenza, CMV and Epstein-Barr virus. It was suggested by the authors that the approach could potentially be generalized to other disease states and immunological phenotypes. Cytomegalovirus status was reported to be diagnosed by the classifier with high specificity and sensitivity in both the original and validation cohorts. Strong co-occurrence of HLA alleles, especially DR and DQ, made assigning TCR associations to individual alleles difficult. Over 15 rarely observed V segments, including chromosome 9 orphons, were excluded from the earlier analysis of several hundred of the donors because counts were too low. In a later genetic analysis, fewer N-insertions in productive TCRs were reported among donors in an Asian-associated ancestry cluster than the roughly 670-donor mean. HLA typing was unavailable for some donors at each locus, so association tests used only the typed subset. Correlated functional status among segregating V segments might reflect linkage disequilibrium, but an unknown experimental factor could not be ruled out. In a later genetic analysis, a missense DCLRE1C variant was associated with V-gene and J-gene trimming of TCR beta chains, and the association was replicated in an independent cohort. Roughly uniform sequencing depth across donors was assumed in presence/absence analyses, although this assumption may not hold. Across donors, most TCR sequences were observed very rarely, whereas some public TCRs were present in many individuals. A few of the identified cytomegalovirus-associated TCR beta chains were confirmed in vitro to be specific for cytomegalovirus antigens. In a later analysis, HLA-associated TCR beta chains showed more clonal expansion and lower generation probabilities than non-associated chains that were equally common. Because the 87-base-pair reads could not distinguish some IMGT-functional V segments, including TRBV6-2 and TRBV6-3, those segments were excluded. In the study, some 160 TCR beta chains were listed as associated with cytomegalovirus. A further reported finding was that TCR beta sequences accurately predicted the HLA-A and HLA-B alleles for most subjects in the first cohort.

This TCR came from a woman aged 18-29 years in good health and CMV-seronegative. The chain is assembled from TRBV6-5 and TRBJ1-2; the best D guess is TRBD1, with 6 bases matching. Sequencing was carried out using PBMCs. The sequence in DNA is TGTGCCAGCGGGGCAGGGGATGGCTACACCTTC. Its protein product is CASGAGDGYTF.